The rows below give T cell receptor beta chains drawn from one sample of a study of STAT3 mutations in large granular lymphocyte leukemia. This table comes from immunoSEQ multiplex PCR, and its TCRdb copy is limited to in-frame clones, with some not included. The sample gives about 39,000 clones, about 81% of which show up once; 0.4% to 0.55% is in the top ten. Sequenced: PBMCs. These receptors were collected from a human donor with T large granular lymphocyte leukemia. Some clones in this sample may be carry-over from other donors' samples. The CDR3 runs from the conserved cysteine through the conserved F or W. A D gene is named only where the DNA matches it firmly. Rows may omit the clone size; those that give it use once, few, many or a size class.

length	D	size	V	J	DNA	CDR3
14	NA	NA	TRBV5-1	TRBJ1-1	TGCGCCAGCAGCGGGAGTAGGGTGAACACTGAAGCTTTCTTT	CASSGSRVNTEAFF
14	TRBD1	NA	TRBV5-1	TRBJ1-2	TGCGCCAGCAGCTCCCCGGGACAGGCCTATGGCTACACCTTC	CASSSPGQAYGYTF
14	NA	NA	TRBV29-1	TRBJ1-3	TGCAGCGTTGAAGAATTAGGGTCTGGAAACACCATATATTTT	CSVEELGSGNTIYF
16	TRBD1	NA	TRBV4-1	TRBJ1-5	TGCGCCAGCAGCCAAACAGGGGGTAGGAGCAATCAGCCCCAGCATTTT	CASSQTGGRSNQPQHF
20	TRBD1	few	TRBV19	TRBJ1-1	TGTGCCAGTAAATCCTTAACCGGGACAGGGGATCTACGGGGTAACACTGAAGCTTTCTTT	CASKSLTGTGDLRGNTEAFF
12	NA	NA	TRBV27	TRBJ2-1	TGTGCCAGCAGTAAACAGTCCAATGAGCAGTTCTTC	CASSKQSNEQFF
14	TRBD1	NA	TRBV7-6	TRBJ1-5	TGTGCCAGCAGCCAAGGACAGGGCAATCAGCCCCAGCATTTT	CASSQGQGNQPQHF
14	NA	few	TRBV5-1	TRBJ1-6	TGCGCCAGCAGCTTGACCCAGGGGCATTCACCCCTCCACTTT	CASSLTQGHSPLHF
12	NA	once	TRBV4-1	TRBJ2-6	TGCGCCAGCAGGGGCCCACCCAACGTCCTGACTTTC	CASRGPPNVLTF
17	NA	NA	TRBV4-2	TRBJ1-6	TGTGCCAGCACCCCTGGCGGGCCGAGCTCCTATAATTCACCCCTCCACTTT	CASTPGGPSSYNSPLHF
15	TRBD2	NA	TRBV7-2	TRBJ2-1	TGTGCCAGCAGCTCACGGGGGGGGTCTTACAATGAGCAGTTCTTC	CASSSRGGSYNEQFF
14	TRBD1	NA	TRBV29-1	TRBJ1-1	TGCAGCGTTGATCAGGGACAGGGCGCGACTGAAGCTTTCTTT	CSVDQGQGATEAFF
12	NA	few	TRBV5-8	TRBJ1-5	TGTGCCAGCAGCTTTAGCAATCAGCCCCAGCATTTT	CASSFSNQPQHF
13	NA	NA	TRBV28	TRBJ2-7	TGTGCCAGCAGTTGGGACGGATCCTACGAGCAGTACTTC	CASSWDGSYEQYF
15	TRBD1	NA	TRBV5-8	TRBJ2-7	TGTGCCAGCAGCGGGTTTCGACAGGGGGTCTACGAGCAGTACTTC	CASSGFRQGVYEQYF
13	TRBD1	NA	TRBV30	TRBJ1-6	TGTGCCTGGACTGACAGGGGTTCTTCACCCCTCCACTTT	CAWTDRGSSPLHF
13	NA	NA	TRBV19	TRBJ2-3	TGTGCCAGTAGTGGGGGAAACGCAGATACGCAGTATTTT	CASSGGNADTQYF
15	TRBD1	few	TRBV2	TRBJ1-5	TGTGCCAGCCTTGAGGGGGCTCTGGGCAATCAGCCCCAGCATTTT	CASLEGALGNQPQHF
15	TRBD1	NA	TRBV28	TRBJ1-1	TGTGCCAGCAGCCCTCCAGGGGGCGCGAACACTGAAGCTTTCTTT	CASSPPGGANTEAFF
16	TRBD2	NA	TRBV18	TRBJ2-7	TGTGCCAGCTCACCACCCTTTTCCGGGGGGACCTACGAGCAGTACTTC	CASSPPFSGGTYEQYF
14	NA	NA	TRBV5-4	TRBJ2-5	TGTGCCAGCAGCTTGGCCCAGGCGGCCGAGGCCCAGTACTTC	CASSLAQAAEAQYF
16	NA	once	TRBV5-1	TRBJ2-5	TGCGCCAGCAGCTTGGGTCAGGGTGGTAACCAAGAGACCCAGTACTTC	CASSLGQGGNQETQYF
17	TRBD2	NA	TRBV10-3	TRBJ2-1	TGTGCCATTAAGACTAGCGGGGGGGATCGCTCCTACAATGAGCAGTTCTTC	CAIKTSGGDRSYNEQFF
16	NA	NA	TRBV23-1	TRBJ2-1	TGCGCCAGCAGTCAAAGTCCGGGACACCTCTACAATGAGCAGTTCTTC	CASSQSPGHLYNEQFF
12	NA	NA	TRBV19	TRBJ1-4	TGTGCCTCTACCACGGGTAATGAAAAACTGTTTTTT	CASTTGNEKLFF
15	TRBD2	NA	TRBV5-1	TRBJ2-5	TGCGCCAGCAGCTTGGCCGCGGGGGGCCAGGAGACCCAGTACTTC	CASSLAAGGQETQYF
16	TRBD1	NA	TRBV28	TRBJ1-5	TGTGCCAGCAGTCCCCGGAGGGACAGCTTCAATCAGCCCCAGCATTTT	CASSPRRDSFNQPQHF
15	TRBD1	NA	TRBV28	TRBJ1-2	TGTGCCAGCAGTTCCCCGACAGGGGGCCACTATGGCTACACCTTC	CASSSPTGGHYGYTF
11	NA	NA	TRBV6-5	TRBJ1-2	TGTGCCAGCCGGTCCCTCTTAGGCTACACCTTC	CASRSLLGYTF
15	TRBD1	NA	TRBV5-6	TRBJ1-5	TGTGCCAGCAGCTTGGGGGTACAGGGGGATCAGCCCCAGCATTTT	CASSLGVQGDQPQHF
13	NA	NA	TRBV2	TRBJ1-3	TGTGCCAGCCGGGCCGCCTCTGGAAACACCATATATTTT	CASRAASGNTIYF
13	NA	NA	TRBV27	TRBJ1-6	TGTGCCAGCAGTTTTACAACTGATTCACCCCTCCACTTT	CASSFTTDSPLHF
15	NA	once	TRBV7-9	TRBJ1-2	TGTGCCAGCAGCTTGGTAGTGGGAGCTAACTATGGCTACACCTTC	CASSLVVGANYGYTF
16	TRBD1	NA	TRBV5-1	TRBJ2-2	TGCGCCAGCAGCTTGGGACAGGGGGGAGTCACCGGGGAGCTGTTTTTT	CASSLGQGGVTGELFF
14	NA	NA	TRBV10-1	TRBJ2-4	TGCGCCAGCAGTGATCCGGGGGCCAAAAACATTCAGTACTTC	CASSDPGAKNIQYF
14	NA	few	TRBV2	TRBJ2-2	TGTGCCAGCAGTGACTTGGTTAACACCGGGGAGCTGTTTTTT	CASSDLVNTGELFF
14	TRBD1	NA	TRBV2	TRBJ2-7	TGTGCCAGCAGAGTGGGGACAGGGAGGTACGAGCAGTACTTC	CASRVGTGRYEQYF
12	NA	few	TRBV7-2	TRBJ1-6	TGTGCCAGCAGCTTTACTAATTCACCCCTCCACTTT	CASSFTNSPLHF
11	NA	NA	TRBV20-1	TRBJ1-4	TGCAGTGCTAGACGGGGAGAAAAACTGTTTTTT	CSARRGEKLFF
15	NA	NA	TRBV30	TRBJ1-4	TGTGCCTGGAGTACTGGGGGGCTTGTCGGTGAAAAACTGTTTTTT	CAWSTGGLVGEKLFF
14	NA	NA	TRBV11-2	TRBJ2-1	TGTGCCAGCAGCTCCTACCCTAGGGCGTCAGGTCCGTTCTTC	CASSSYPRASGPFF
13	NA	NA	TRBV28	TRBJ2-2	TGTGCCAGCAGTTTAGGGGGTTACGGGGAGCTGTTTTTT	CASSLGGYGELFF
13	NA	NA	TRBV10-2	TRBJ2-3	TGCGCCAGCAGTGAACTACGCACAGATACGCAGTATTTT	CASSELRTDTQYF
11	NA	once	TRBV30	TRBJ1-1	TGTGCCTGGACCCGGTACACTGAAGCTTTCTTT	CAWTRYTEAFF
16	NA	NA	TRBV4-3	TRBJ2-3	TGCGCCAGCAGCCAAGATCGAACCAGGGGAGGAGATACGCAGTATTTT	CASSQDRTRGGDTQYF
14	NA	NA	TRBV7-9	TRBJ2-1	TGTGCCAGCAGCTTAGCTCTCTCCTACAATGAGCAGTTCTTC	CASSLALSYNEQFF
16	TRBD1	NA	TRBV29-1	TRBJ2-1	TGCAGCGTTCTATTCTTCCCCAGGGGGCGTCTCGGGGAGCAGTTCTTC	CSVLFFPRGRLGEQFF
13	NA	NA	TRBV7-2	TRBJ2-2	TGTGCCAGCAGCCTGAAGGATGCCGGGGAGCTGTTTTTT	CASSLKDAGELFF
17	NA	NA	TRBV30	TRBJ1-6	TGTGCCTGGAGTGTAAACCGGGGGATGATGTCTAATTCACCCCTCCACTTT	CAWSVNRGMMSNSPLHF
17	TRBD1	NA	TRBV15	TRBJ1-5	TGTGCCACCAGCAGAGGGGGGGGACAGGCCGTCAATCAGCCCCAGCATTTT	CATSRGGGQAVNQPQHF
14	TRBD1	NA	TRBV28	TRBJ1-2	TGTGCCAGCAGTTTAGGCGGACAGGGGTTAGGCTACACCTTC	CASSLGGQGLGYTF
12	NA	NA	TRBV5-5	TRBJ2-7	TGTGCCAGCAGCTTAGGGGTCCACGAGCAGTACTTC	CASSLGVHEQYF
14	NA	few	TRBV7-2	TRBJ1-1	TGTGCCAGCAGCCCCCTGACAACAAACACTGAAGCTTTCTTT	CASSPLTTNTEAFF